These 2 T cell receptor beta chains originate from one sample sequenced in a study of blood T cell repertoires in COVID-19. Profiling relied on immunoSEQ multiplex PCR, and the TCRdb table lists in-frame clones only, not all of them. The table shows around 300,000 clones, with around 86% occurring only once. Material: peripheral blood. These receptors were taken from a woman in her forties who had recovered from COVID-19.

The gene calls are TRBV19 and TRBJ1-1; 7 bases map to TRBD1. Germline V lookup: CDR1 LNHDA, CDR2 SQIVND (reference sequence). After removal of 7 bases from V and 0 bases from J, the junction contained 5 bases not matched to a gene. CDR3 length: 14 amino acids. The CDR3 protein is CASTLGQLNTEAFF. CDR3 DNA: TGTGCCAGTACCCTGGGACAGCTGAACACTGAAGCTTTCTTT. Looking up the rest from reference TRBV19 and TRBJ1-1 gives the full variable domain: DGGITQSPKYLFRKEGQNVTLSCEQNLNHDAMYWYRQDPGQGLRLIYYSQIVNDFQKGDIAEGYSVSREKKESFPLTVTSAQKNPTAFYLCASTLGQLNTEAFFGQGTRLTVV.

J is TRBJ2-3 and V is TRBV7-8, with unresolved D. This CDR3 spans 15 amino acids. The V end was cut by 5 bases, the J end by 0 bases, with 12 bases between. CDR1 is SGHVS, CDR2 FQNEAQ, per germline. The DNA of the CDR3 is TGTGCCAGCAGCCTAACATTTCCTAGCACAGATACGCAGTATTTT. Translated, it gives CASSLTFPSTDTQYF.